This section outlines one TCR beta chain sequence together with its context. This clonotype was counted a few times. The specificity of this receptor is unknown. No base quality information exists; no much larger clone differs at one position. The data derive from a study of breast tumors, draining lymph nodes, adjacent tissues listed by TCRdb under 2016. General notes on the study: Breast cancer patients provided tumor, adjacent nontumor tissue and axillary lymph nodes, and the study compared the TCR beta repertoires across these three sources. In human breast cancer, the study set out to assess how tumor, surrounding tissue and draining lymph node repertoires relate to one another and whether T cells might be exchanged between them.

The axillary draining lymph nodes of breast cancer patients were the source of the lymph node samples. This sample was sequenced with an Illumina HiSeq 2000. Multiplex PCR amplification was used to generate the TCR beta chain libraries. The amplified TCR beta chain products were analyzed by high-throughput sequencing. TCRdb handled the public reads itself, with Q25 trimming in fastp and clone calling in MiXCR, and kept productive beta chains. Rows merge per CDR3 protein into single entries with the most common DNA and genes. This sample gives roughly 220,000 distinct CDR3 sequences in total; under 40% of them show up just once. The biggest ten clones account for 3% to 4% of the sample. V and J are trimmed by 0 bases and 9 bases, and the gene matches miss 10 bases of the junction. The CDR1 and CDR2 encoded by the germline V gene (reference sequence) are SGHKS and YYEKEE. Reading from cysteine to phenylalanine, the CDR3 counts 16 amino acids. The only DNA kept is the CDR3, 48 bases in frame from the first base.

Beyond this particular receptor, the publication reports: The conclusion that tumor T cells originate in lymph nodes was framed as consistent with a hypothesis rather than directly demonstrated. Tumors showed preferential V and J gene usage, and their T-cell repertoire diversity fell below that of lymph nodes yet above that of nontumor tissue. The similarity between tumor and nontumor tissue repertoires was significantly greater in luminal-like breast cancer than in basal-like breast cancer. The data were considered consistent with most tumor T cells being derived from the lymph node and subsequently expanding within tumor tissue.

The clonotype originates from a female donor with breast cancer. Some clones in this sample may be carry-over from other donors' samples. This receptor chain uses TRBV5-5 and TRBJ2-1, with 9 junctional bases fitting TRBD1. The sample consisted of axillary lymph node tissue. The DNA reads TGTGCCAGCAGCTTGGCGGGACAGGGATATGGAGGTGAGCAGTTCTTC. It codes for CASSLAGQGYGGEQFF.